The rows below give T cell receptor beta chains drawn from one sample of a study of T cell responses to AZD1222 COVID-19 vaccine. This table comes from immunoSEQ multiplex PCR, and its TCRdb copy is limited to in-frame clones, with some not included. The sample has around 160,000 clones; more than 70% are singletons. The sample was peripheral blood, taken on day 0 of AZD1222 vaccination. Source of these receptors: an adult in good health. Both conserved end residues are part of each CDR3. D genes are given only for firm matches. For some rows the clone size is stated as once, few or many, or as a class when expanded; others skip it.

abundance: few; d_gene: .; v_gene: TRBV9; j_gene: TRBJ2-4; CDR3aa: CASSVIQLLKNIQYF; CDR3nt: TGTGCCAGCAGCGTAATCCAGCTGCTAAAAAACATTCAGTACTTC
abundance: .; d_gene: .; v_gene: TRBV5-4; j_gene: TRBJ1-2; CDR3aa: CASSLDWDGYTF; CDR3nt: TGTGCCAGCAGCTTGGACTGGGATGGCTACACCTTC
abundance: .; d_gene: TRBD1; v_gene: TRBV19; j_gene: TRBJ1-5; CDR3aa: CASAWGQNQNQPQHF; CDR3nt: TGTGCCAGTGCTTGGGGACAGAATCAGAATCAGCCCCAGCATTTT
abundance: .; d_gene: .; v_gene: TRBV6-2/TRBV6-3; j_gene: TRBJ1-1; CDR3aa: CASSYPSEAFF; CDR3nt: TGTGCCAGCAGTTACCCATCGGAAGCTTTCTTT
abundance: many; d_gene: .; v_gene: TRBV5-1; j_gene: TRBJ2-3; CDR3aa: CASSLHADTQYF; CDR3nt: TGCGCCAGCAGCTTGCACGCAGATACGCAGTATTTT
abundance: few; d_gene: .; v_gene: TRBV19; j_gene: TRBJ2-7; CDR3aa: CASSIGPPRRAFSYEQYF; CDR3nt: TGTGCCAGTAGTATAGGCCCCCCCCGGCGGGCCTTCTCCTACGAGCAGTACTTC
abundance: .; d_gene: .; v_gene: TRBV10-3; j_gene: TRBJ2-3; CDR3aa: CAISEEKTDTQYF; CDR3nt: TGTGCCATCAGCGAGGAGAAGACAGATACGCAGTATTTT
abundance: .; d_gene: .; v_gene: TRBV10-3; j_gene: TRBJ2-2; CDR3aa: CAISESLGGWNTGELFF; CDR3nt: TGTGCCATCAGTGAGTCTTTAGGGGGATGGAACACCGGGGAGCTGTTTTTT
abundance: few; d_gene: .; v_gene: TRBV30; j_gene: TRBJ1-6; CDR3aa: CAWGRDANSPLHF; CDR3nt: TGTGCCTGGGGGAGGGACGCCAATTCACCCCTCCACTTT
abundance: .; d_gene: TRBD1; v_gene: TRBV6-6; j_gene: TRBJ2-1; CDR3aa: CASSPDRTGAVNEQFF; CDR3nt: TGTGCCAGCAGTCCCGACCGGACAGGGGCAGTAAATGAGCAGTTCTTC
abundance: .; d_gene: .; v_gene: TRBV11-2; j_gene: TRBJ2-3; CDR3aa: CASSLTSADTQYF; CDR3nt: TGTGCCAGCAGCTTAACGTCAGCAGATACGCAGTATTTT
abundance: once; d_gene: TRBD1; v_gene: TRBV28; j_gene: TRBJ1-5; CDR3aa: CASSSPDRALSNQPRHF; CDR3nt: TGTGCCAGCAGTTCCCCCGACAGGGCTCTGAGCAATCAGCCCCGGCATTTT
abundance: .; d_gene: .; v_gene: TRBV29-1; j_gene: TRBJ1-1; CDR3aa: CSVEVGNAEAFF; CDR3nt: TGCAGCGTTGAAGTAGGGAACGCTGAAGCTTTCTTT
abundance: .; d_gene: .; v_gene: TRBV27; j_gene: TRBJ1-6; CDR3aa: CASSPANSPLHF; CDR3nt: TGTGCCAGCAGTCCCGCTAATTCACCCCTCCACTTT
abundance: .; d_gene: .; v_gene: TRBV30; j_gene: TRBJ1-2; CDR3aa: CAWSETVILGYTF; CDR3nt: TGTGCCTGGAGTGAGACAGTGATTCTTGGCTACACCTTC
abundance: .; d_gene: .; v_gene: TRBV11-2; j_gene: TRBJ2-3; CDR3aa: CASSLEFTGLFTDTQYF; CDR3nt: TGTGCCAGCAGCTTAGAGTTCACCGGACTATTCACAGATACGCAGTATTTT
abundance: once; d_gene: .; v_gene: TRBV5-1; j_gene: TRBJ2-5; CDR3aa: CASSLQDSGETQYF; CDR3nt: TGCGCCAGCAGCCTCCAGGACAGCGGGGAGACCCAGTACTTC
abundance: few; d_gene: .; v_gene: TRBV28; j_gene: TRBJ2-1; CDR3aa: CASRREGTGFNYNEQFF; CDR3nt: TGTGCCAGCAGACGTGAGGGGACGGGATTCAACTACAATGAGCAGTTCTTC
abundance: .; d_gene: TRBD1; v_gene: TRBV5-1; j_gene: TRBJ1-4; CDR3aa: CASSSGQFNEKLFF; CDR3nt: TGCGCCAGCAGCTCGGGACAGTTTAATGAAAAACTGTTTTTT
abundance: .; d_gene: .; v_gene: TRBV5-4; j_gene: TRBJ2-7; CDR3aa: CASSLVGGSSAYEQYF; CDR3nt: TGTGCCAGCAGCTTGGTGGGGGGCTCTAGCGCCTACGAGCAGTACTTC
abundance: .; d_gene: TRBD1; v_gene: TRBV18; j_gene: TRBJ1-5; CDR3aa: CASSPGQGSGQPQHF; CDR3nt: TGTGCCAGCTCCCCGGGACAGGGGAGCGGTCAGCCCCAGCATTTT
abundance: .; d_gene: .; v_gene: TRBV27; j_gene: TRBJ2-7; CDR3aa: CASSPSRGGEQYF; CDR3nt: TGTGCCAGCAGTCCCTCTAGGGGGGGTGAGCAGTACTTC
abundance: .; d_gene: .; v_gene: TRBV5-8; j_gene: TRBJ1-2; CDR3aa: CASTQGHLNYGYTF; CDR3nt: TGTGCCAGCACCCAGGGACATCTTAACTATGGCTACACCTTC
abundance: .; d_gene: TRBD2; v_gene: TRBV7-2; j_gene: TRBJ2-5; CDR3aa: CASSSSGTSGGLQETQYF; CDR3nt: TGTGCCAGCAGTTCATCCGGGACTAGCGGGGGCCTACAAGAGACCCAGTACTTC
abundance: .; d_gene: .; v_gene: TRBV5-4; j_gene: TRBJ1-1; CDR3aa: CASSLTGFTEAFF; CDR3nt: TGTGCCAGCAGCTTGACCGGGTTCACTGAAGCTTTCTTT
abundance: .; d_gene: .; v_gene: TRBV20-1; j_gene: TRBJ1-1; CDR3aa: CSARPRAEAFF; CDR3nt: TGCAGTGCCAGACCGCGCGCTGAAGCTTTCTTT
abundance: .; d_gene: TRBD1; v_gene: TRBV19; j_gene: TRBJ1-5; CDR3aa: CASSMGQVSQEQPQHF; CDR3nt: TGTGCCAGTAGTATGGGACAGGTCTCCCAGGAACAGCCCCAGCATTTT
abundance: .; d_gene: .; v_gene: TRBV5-1; j_gene: TRBJ1-6; CDR3aa: CASSFGSSYNSPLHF; CDR3nt: TGCGCCAGCAGCTTCGGTAGCTCCTATAATTCACCCCTCCACTTT
abundance: .; d_gene: .; v_gene: TRBV10-3; j_gene: TRBJ1-4; CDR3aa: CAISEIMATNEKLFF; CDR3nt: TGTGCCATCAGTGAAATAATGGCTACTAATGAAAAACTGTTTTTT
abundance: .; d_gene: .; v_gene: TRBV9; j_gene: TRBJ1-4; CDR3aa: CASSQGSSYEKLFF; CDR3nt: TGTGCCAGCAGCCAGGGCAGCTCATATGAAAAACTGTTTTTT
abundance: .; d_gene: .; v_gene: TRBV24-1; j_gene: TRBJ2-2; CDR3aa: CATSSRVHGELFF; CDR3nt: TGTGCCACCAGCAGCAGGGTTCACGGGGAGCTGTTTTTT
abundance: few; d_gene: .; v_gene: TRBV20-1; j_gene: TRBJ2-5; CDR3aa: CSAIKTGTQYF; CDR3nt: TGCAGTGCCATCAAAACGGGGACCCAGTACTTC
abundance: .; d_gene: .; v_gene: TRBV24-1; j_gene: TRBJ2-3; CDR3aa: CATSDPTMGPHTDTQYF; CDR3nt: TGTGCCACCAGTGACCCGACAATGGGGCCTCACACAGATACGCAGTATTTT
abundance: .; d_gene: .; v_gene: TRBV25-1; j_gene: TRBJ1-5; CDR3aa: CASSSSGQPQHF; CDR3nt: TGTGCCAGCAGTTCGTCCGGTCAGCCCCAGCATTTT
abundance: .; d_gene: TRBD1; v_gene: TRBV6-6; j_gene: TRBJ1-2; CDR3aa: CASSYEQGGYGYTF; CDR3nt: TGTGCCAGCAGTTACGAACAGGGGGGCTATGGCTACACCTTC
abundance: .; d_gene: .; v_gene: TRBV5-1; j_gene: TRBJ2-7; CDR3aa: CASSFQTLGEQYF; CDR3nt: TGCGCCAGCAGCTTCCAGACCTTGGGGGAGCAGTACTTC
abundance: .; d_gene: TRBD2; v_gene: TRBV24-1; j_gene: TRBJ2-2; CDR3aa: CATGLVSPGELFF; CDR3nt: TGTGCCACCGGACTAGTAAGTCCCGGGGAGCTGTTTTTT
abundance: .; d_gene: TRBD1; v_gene: TRBV5-1; j_gene: TRBJ1-2; CDR3aa: CASSDRDRGNYGYTF; CDR3nt: TGCGCCAGCAGCGACCGGGACAGGGGAAACTATGGCTACACCTTC
abundance: .; d_gene: .; v_gene: TRBV9; j_gene: TRBJ1-2; CDR3aa: CASSAAGTSYNYGYTF; CDR3nt: TGTGCCAGCAGCGCCGCCGGGACATCTTATAACTATGGCTACACCTTC
abundance: .; d_gene: .; v_gene: TRBV5-1; j_gene: TRBJ2-1; CDR3aa: CASSPEGRGHNEQFF; CDR3nt: TGCGCCAGCAGCCCCGAGGGCAGGGGCCACAATGAGCAGTTCTTC
abundance: .; d_gene: TRBD1; v_gene: TRBV2; j_gene: TRBJ1-2; CDR3aa: CASSEVGGVYGYTF; CDR3nt: TGTGCCAGCAGTGAGGTAGGGGGCGTCTATGGCTACACCTTC
abundance: once; d_gene: .; v_gene: TRBV7-3; j_gene: TRBJ2-1; CDR3aa: CASSSGVRQGADEQFF; CDR3nt: TGTGCCAGCAGCTCGGGGGTGCGACAGGGAGCCGATGAGCAGTTCTTC
abundance: .; d_gene: .; v_gene: TRBV7-6; j_gene: TRBJ1-2; CDR3aa: CAGVNYTF; CDR3nt: TGTGCCGGGGTTAACTACACCTTC